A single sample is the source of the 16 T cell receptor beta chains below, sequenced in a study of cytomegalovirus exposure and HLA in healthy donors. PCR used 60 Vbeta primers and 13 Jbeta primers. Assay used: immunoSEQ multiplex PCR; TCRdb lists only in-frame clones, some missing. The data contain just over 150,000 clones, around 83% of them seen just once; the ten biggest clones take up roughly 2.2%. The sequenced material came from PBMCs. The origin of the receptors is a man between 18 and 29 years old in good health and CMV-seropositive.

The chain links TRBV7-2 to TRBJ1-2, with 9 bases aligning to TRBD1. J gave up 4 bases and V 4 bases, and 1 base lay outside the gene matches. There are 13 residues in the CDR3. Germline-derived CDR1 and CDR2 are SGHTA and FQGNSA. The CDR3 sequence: CASSSGQGYGYTF. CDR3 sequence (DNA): TGTGCCAGCAGCTCGGGACAGGGCTATGGCTACACCTTC.

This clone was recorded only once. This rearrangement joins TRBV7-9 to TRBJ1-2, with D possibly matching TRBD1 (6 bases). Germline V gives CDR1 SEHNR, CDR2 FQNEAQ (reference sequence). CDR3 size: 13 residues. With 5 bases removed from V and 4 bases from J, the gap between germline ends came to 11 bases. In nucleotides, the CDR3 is TGTGCCAGCAGCGGGACACTCCTCTATGGCTACACCTTC. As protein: CASSGTLLYGYTF.

The chain's CDR3 is CASSQRGQGSEKLFF. The CDR3 nucleotides are TGTGCCAGCAGCCAACGAGGACAGGGGAGTGAAAAACTGTTTTTT. This sequence joins TRBV7-9 and TRBJ1-4, with 9 bases lining up with TRBD1. The V segment lost 5 bases and the J segment 7 bases; nucleotides outside the gene matches: 8. The CDR3 is 15 residues long. Germline V gives CDR1 SEHNR, CDR2 FQNEAQ (reference sequence).

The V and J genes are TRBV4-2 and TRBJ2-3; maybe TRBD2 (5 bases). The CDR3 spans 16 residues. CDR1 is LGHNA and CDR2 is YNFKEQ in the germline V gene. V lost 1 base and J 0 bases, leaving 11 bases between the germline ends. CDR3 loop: CASSQVGGPSTDTQYF. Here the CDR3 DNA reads TGTGCCAGCAGCCAAGTTGGCGGGCCGAGCACAGATACGCAGTATTTT.

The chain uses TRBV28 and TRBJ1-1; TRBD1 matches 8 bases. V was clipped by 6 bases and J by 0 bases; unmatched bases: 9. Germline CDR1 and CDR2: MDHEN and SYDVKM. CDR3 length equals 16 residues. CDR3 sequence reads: CASSRTGRELNTEAFF. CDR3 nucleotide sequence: TGTGCCAGCAGCCGGACAGGGCGAGAATTGAACACTGAAGCTTTCTTT.

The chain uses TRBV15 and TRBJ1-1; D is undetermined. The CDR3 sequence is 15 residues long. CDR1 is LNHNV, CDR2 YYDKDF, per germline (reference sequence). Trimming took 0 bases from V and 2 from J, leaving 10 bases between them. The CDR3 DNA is TGTGCCACCAGCAGAGAATCGCAGATTAACACTGAAGCTTTCTTT. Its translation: CATSRESQINTEAFF.

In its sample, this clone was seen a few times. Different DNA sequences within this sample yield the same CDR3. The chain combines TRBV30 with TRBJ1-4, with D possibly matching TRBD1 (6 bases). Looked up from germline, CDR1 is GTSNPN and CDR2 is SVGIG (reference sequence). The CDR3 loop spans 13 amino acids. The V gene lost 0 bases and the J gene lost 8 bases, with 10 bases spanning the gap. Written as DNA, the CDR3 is TGTGCCTGGAGTGTACAGGGATCCGAAAAACTGTTTTTT. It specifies CAWSVQGSEKLFF.

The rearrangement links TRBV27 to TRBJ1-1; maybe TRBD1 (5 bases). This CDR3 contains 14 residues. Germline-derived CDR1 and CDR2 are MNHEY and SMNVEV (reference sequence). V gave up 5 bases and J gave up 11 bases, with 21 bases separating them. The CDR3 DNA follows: TGTGCCAGCAGTACGGGACTCTCTACCCCGGAGGCTTTCTTT. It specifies CASSTGLSTPEAFF.

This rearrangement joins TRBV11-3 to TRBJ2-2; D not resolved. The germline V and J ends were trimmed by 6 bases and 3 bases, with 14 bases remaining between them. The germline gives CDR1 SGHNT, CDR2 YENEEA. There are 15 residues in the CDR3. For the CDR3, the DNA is TGTGCCAGCAGTCCCTCTGTGCCGGACACCGGGGAGCTGTTTTTT. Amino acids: CASSPSVPDTGELFF. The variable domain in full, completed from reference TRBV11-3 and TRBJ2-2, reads EAGVVQSPRYKIIEKKQPVAFWCNPISGHNTLYWYLQNLGQGPELLIRYENEEAVDDSQLPKDRFSAERLKGVDSTLKIQPAELGDSAVYLCASSPSVPDTGELFFGEGSRLTVL.

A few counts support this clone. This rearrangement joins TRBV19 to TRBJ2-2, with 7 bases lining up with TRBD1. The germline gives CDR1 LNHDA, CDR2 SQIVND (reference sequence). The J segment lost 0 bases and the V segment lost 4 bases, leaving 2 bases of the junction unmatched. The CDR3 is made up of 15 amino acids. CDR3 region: CASSTTGPNTGELFF. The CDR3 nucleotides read TGTGCCAGTAGTACGACAGGGCCGAACACCGGGGAGCTGTTTTTT.

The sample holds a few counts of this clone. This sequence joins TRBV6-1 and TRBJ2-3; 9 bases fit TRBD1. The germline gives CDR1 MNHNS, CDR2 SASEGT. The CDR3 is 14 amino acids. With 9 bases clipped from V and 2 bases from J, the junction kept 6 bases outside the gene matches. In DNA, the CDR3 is TGTGCCAGTCAGACAGGGGGTTTCACAGATACGCAGTATTTT. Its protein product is CASQTGGFTDTQYF.

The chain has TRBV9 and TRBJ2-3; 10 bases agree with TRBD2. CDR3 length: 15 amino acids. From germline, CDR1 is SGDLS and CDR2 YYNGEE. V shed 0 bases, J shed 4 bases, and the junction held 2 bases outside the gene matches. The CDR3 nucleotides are TGTGCCAGCAGCGTAGGGCTAGCGGGGGCAGATACGCAGTATTTT. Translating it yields CASSVGLAGADTQYF.

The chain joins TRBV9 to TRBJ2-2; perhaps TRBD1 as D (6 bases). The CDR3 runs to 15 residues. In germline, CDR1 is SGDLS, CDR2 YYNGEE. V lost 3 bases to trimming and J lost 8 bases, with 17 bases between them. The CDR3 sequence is CASSAVTGSGGELFF. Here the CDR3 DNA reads TGTGCCAGCAGCGCAGTAACAGGGTCTGGGGGGGAGCTGTTTTTT.

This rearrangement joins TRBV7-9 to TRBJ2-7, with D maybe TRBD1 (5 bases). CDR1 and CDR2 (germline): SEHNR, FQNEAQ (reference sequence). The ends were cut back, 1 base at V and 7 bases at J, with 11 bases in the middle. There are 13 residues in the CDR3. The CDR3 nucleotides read TGTGCCAGCAGCTTAGTACTACAGGTAGAGCAGTACTTC. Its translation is CASSLVLQVEQYF.

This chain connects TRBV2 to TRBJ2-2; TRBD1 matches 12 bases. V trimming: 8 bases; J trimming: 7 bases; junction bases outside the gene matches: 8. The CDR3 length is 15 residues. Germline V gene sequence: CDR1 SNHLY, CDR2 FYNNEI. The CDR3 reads CASGDRGLRHGELFF. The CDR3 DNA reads TGTGCCAGCGGGGACAGGGGGCTTAGACACGGGGAGCTGTTTTTT.

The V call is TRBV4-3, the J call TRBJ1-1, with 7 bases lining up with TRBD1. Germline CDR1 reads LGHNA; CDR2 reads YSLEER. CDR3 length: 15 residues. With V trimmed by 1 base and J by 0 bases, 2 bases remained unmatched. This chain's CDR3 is CASSQVTGMNTEAFF. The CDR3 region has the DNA TGCGCCAGCAGCCAAGTGACAGGGATGAACACTGAAGCTTTCTTT.